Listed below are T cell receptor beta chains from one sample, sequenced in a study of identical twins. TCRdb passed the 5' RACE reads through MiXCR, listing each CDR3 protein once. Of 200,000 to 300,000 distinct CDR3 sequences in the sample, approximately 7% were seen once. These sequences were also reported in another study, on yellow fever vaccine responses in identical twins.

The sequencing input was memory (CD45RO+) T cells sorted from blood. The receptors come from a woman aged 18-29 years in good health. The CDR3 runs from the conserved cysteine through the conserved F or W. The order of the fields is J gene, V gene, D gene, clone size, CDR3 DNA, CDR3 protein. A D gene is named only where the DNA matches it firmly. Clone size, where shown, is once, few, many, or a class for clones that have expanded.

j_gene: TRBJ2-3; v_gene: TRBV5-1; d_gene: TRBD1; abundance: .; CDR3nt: TGCGCCAGCAGCTTGGGCCAGGGGGAGGATACGCAGTATTTT; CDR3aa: CASSLGQGEDTQYF
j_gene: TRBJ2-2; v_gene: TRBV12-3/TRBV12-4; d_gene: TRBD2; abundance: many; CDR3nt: TGTGCCAGCAGATCCGGGACTAGCGGGGAGACGAACACCGGGGAGCTGTTTTTT; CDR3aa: CASRSGTSGETNTGELFF
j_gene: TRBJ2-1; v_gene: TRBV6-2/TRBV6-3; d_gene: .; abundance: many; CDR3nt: TGTGCCAGCAGTAGAGACAATGAGCAGTTCTTC; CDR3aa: CASSRDNEQFF
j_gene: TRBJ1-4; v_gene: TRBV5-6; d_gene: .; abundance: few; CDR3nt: TGTGCCAGCAGCTCACCCAGTGAAAAACTGTTTTTT; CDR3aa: CASSSPSEKLFF
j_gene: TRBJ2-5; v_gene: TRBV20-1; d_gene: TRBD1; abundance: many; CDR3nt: TGCAGTGCTAGGGGGATCCCGGGACAGCCACAAGAGACCCAGTACTTC; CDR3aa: CSARGIPGQPQETQYF
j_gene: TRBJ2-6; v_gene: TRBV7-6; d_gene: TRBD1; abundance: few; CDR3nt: TGTGCCAGCAGCTTATATTCCCGGGACAGGGCTGCTGGGGCCAACGTCCTGACTTTC; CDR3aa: CASSLYSRDRAAGANVLTF
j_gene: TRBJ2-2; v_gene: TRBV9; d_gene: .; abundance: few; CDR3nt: TGTGCCAGCAGCGTGAGCGGAACGAACACCGGGGAGCTGTTTTTT; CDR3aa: CASSVSGTNTGELFF
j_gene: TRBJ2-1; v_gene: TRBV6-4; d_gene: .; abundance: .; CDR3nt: TGTGCCAGCAGTGAGTCCGGGAGCTCCTACAATGAGCAGTTCTTC; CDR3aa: CASSESGSSYNEQFF
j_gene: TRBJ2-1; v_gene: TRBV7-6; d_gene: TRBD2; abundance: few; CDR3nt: TGTGCCAGCAGCCCACCCGCCGGGACTAGTCAAAATGAGCAGTTCTTC; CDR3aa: CASSPPAGTSQNEQFF
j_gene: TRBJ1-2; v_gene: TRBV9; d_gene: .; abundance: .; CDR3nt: TGTGCCAGCAGCGTAGGAGTGGAGATCTATGGCTACACCTTC; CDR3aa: CASSVGVEIYGYTF
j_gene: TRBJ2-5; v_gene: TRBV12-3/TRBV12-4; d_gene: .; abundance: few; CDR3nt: TGTGCCAGCAGTTCACAACTAGGGGCGGCGGGGGAGACCCAGTACTTC; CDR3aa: CASSSQLGAAGETQYF
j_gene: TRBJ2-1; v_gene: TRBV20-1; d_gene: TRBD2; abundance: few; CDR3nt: TGCAGTGCGCAGACTAGCGGGGGTCATGAGCAGTTCTTC; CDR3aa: CSAQTSGGHEQFF
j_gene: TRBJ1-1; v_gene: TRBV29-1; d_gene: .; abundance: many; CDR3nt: TGCAGCGTTGTGCAGAACACTGAAGCTTTCTTT; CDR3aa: CSVVQNTEAFF
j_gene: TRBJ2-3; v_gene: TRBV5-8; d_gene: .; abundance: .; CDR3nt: TGTGCCAGCAGCGCCGGGACAAGATCTAGCACAGATACGCAGTATTTT; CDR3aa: CASSAGTRSSTDTQYF
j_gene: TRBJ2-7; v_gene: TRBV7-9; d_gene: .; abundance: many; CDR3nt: TGTGCCAGCAGCTTAGATCCCCGGAATTCCGAGCAGTACTTC; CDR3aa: CASSLDPRNSEQYF
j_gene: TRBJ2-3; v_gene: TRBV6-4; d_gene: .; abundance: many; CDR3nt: TGTGCCAGCAGTGAAGGGATCCGGCGCACAGATACGCAGTATTTT; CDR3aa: CASSEGIRRTDTQYF
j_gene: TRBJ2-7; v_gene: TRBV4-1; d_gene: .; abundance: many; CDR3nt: TGCGCCAGCAGCGGACAGGAGGGGGGGAGCTACGAGCAGTACTTC; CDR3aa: CASSGQEGGSYEQYF
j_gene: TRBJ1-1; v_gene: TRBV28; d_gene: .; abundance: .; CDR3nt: TGTGCCAGCAGTGAACCAGGGGAAACTGAAGCTTTCTTT; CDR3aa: CASSEPGETEAFF
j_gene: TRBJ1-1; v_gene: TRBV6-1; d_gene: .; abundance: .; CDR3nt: TGTGCCAGCGCCCGAAGGCAGGGACGGACTGAAGCTTTCTTT; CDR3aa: CASARRQGRTEAFF
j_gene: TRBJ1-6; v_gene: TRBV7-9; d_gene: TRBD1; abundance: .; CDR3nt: TGTGCCAGCAGCTTGACAGGGGATAATTCACCCCTCCACTTT; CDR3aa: CASSLTGDNSPLHF
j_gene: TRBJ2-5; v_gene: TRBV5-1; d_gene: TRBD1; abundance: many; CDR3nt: TGCGCCAGCAGCTCTTGGACAGGGAACCAAGAGACCCAGTACTTC; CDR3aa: CASSSWTGNQETQYF
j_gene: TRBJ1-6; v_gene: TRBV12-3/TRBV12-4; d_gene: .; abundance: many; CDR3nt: TGTGCCAGCAAAACCTCGAGCTCCTATAATTCACCCCTCCACTTT; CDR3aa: CASKTSSSYNSPLHF
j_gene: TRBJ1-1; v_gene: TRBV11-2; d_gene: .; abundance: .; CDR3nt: TGTGCCAGCAGCTGGGGGGGCTGGGCTGAAGCTTTCTTT; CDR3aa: CASSWGGWAEAFF
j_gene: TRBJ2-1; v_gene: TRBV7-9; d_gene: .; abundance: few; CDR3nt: TGTGCCAGCAGCTTAGAAGTTCTATATGAGCAGTTCTTC; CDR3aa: CASSLEVLYEQFF
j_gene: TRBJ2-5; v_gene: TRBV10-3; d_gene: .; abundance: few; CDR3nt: TGTGCCATCAGGGTTTTTGAGACCCAGTACTTC; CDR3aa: CAIRVFETQYF
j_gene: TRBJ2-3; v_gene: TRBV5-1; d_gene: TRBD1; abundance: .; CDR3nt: TGCGCCAGCAGCTTGGGACAGGGAAGCACAGATACGCAGTATTTT; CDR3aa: CASSLGQGSTDTQYF
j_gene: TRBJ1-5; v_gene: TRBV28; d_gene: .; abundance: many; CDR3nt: TGTGCCAGCAGTTGGGGTGGGTCAAGGCAGCCCCAGCATTTT; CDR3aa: CASSWGGSRQPQHF
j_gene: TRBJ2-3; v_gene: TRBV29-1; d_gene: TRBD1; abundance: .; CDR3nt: TGCAGCGGGGACAGGGAAGGTACGGATACGCAGTATTTT; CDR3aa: CSGDREGTDTQYF
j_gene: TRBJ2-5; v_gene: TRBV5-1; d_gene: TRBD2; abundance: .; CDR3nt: TGCGCCAGCAGCTTGGCGGCCGGGGAGGGGCCCCAGTACTTC; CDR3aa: CASSLAAGEGPQYF
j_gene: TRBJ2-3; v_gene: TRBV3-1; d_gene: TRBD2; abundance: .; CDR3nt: TGTGCCAGCAGCCAAGGGACGGGGGGAGCGTATTTT; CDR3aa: CASSQGTGGAYF
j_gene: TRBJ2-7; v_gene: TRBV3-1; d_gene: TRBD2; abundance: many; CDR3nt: TGTGCCAGCAGCCCTAGCGGGATGGAATACGAGCAGTACTTC; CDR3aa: CASSPSGMEYEQYF
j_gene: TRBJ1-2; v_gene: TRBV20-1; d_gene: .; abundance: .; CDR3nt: TGCAGTGCTAGAGGATACAGGGAGTCCTATGGCTACACCTTC; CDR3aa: CSARGYRESYGYTF
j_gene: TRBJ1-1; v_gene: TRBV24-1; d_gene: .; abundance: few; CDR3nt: TGTGCCACCAGTGATTTTCAGGTGGCTTTCTTT; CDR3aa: CATSDFQVAFF
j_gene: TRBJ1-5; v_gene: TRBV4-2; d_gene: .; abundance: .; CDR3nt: TGTGCCAGCATCCCCGGAGGAACAGCAGATATTAATCAGCCCCAGCATTTT; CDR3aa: CASIPGGTADINQPQHF
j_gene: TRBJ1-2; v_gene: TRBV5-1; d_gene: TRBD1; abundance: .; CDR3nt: TGCGCCAGCAGACGGGGCGCGTTAGGACAGGGAATTGGCTACACCTTC; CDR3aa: CASRRGALGQGIGYTF
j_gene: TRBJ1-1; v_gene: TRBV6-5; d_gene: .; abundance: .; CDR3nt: TGTGCCAGCAGTTACAGGGACCAGGGCACTGAAGCTTTCTTT; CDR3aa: CASSYRDQGTEAFF
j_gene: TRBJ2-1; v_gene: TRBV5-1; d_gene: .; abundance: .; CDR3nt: TGCGCCAGCAGCCCCCGCATTAGCCAATACAATGAGCAGTTCTTC; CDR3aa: CASSPRISQYNEQFF
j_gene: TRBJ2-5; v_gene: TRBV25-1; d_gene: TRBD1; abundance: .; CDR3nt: TGTGCCAGCAGTGAGGGACAGGGTATAGGGACCCAGTACTTC; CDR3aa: CASSEGQGIGTQYF
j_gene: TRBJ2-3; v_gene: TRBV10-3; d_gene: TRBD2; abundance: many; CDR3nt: TGTGCCATCAGTGAGTTTCAAGCGGGGGGAAACACAGATACGCAGTATTTT; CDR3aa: CAISEFQAGGNTDTQYF
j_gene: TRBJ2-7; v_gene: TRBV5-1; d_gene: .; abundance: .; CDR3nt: TGCGCCAGCAGCCGAACCCTCAGCGCTAGCTCCTACGAGCAGTACTTC; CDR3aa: CASSRTLSASSYEQYF
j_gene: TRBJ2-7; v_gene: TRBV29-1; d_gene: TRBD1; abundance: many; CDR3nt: TGCAGCGTTGAAGATCGTATCTCCAGGGGGTCCTACGAGCAGTACTTC; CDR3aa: CSVEDRISRGSYEQYF
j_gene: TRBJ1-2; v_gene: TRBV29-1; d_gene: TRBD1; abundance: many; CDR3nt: TGCAGCGTGGAGGCCAGGGGGTCTCCCAATGGCTACACCTTC; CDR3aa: CSVEARGSPNGYTF